Following are 30 T cell receptor beta chains from one sample sequenced in a study of blood T cells in healthy people across ages. A J-beta primer mix and a sample-barcoded 5' primer were used in a second PCR of about 6 to 12 cycles. TCRdb redid the calling of the 5' RACE reads with MiXCR, one entry per CDR3 protein. The table has 1.5 million to 2 million distinct CDR3 sequences, less than 50% seen once. Sequencing used blood. The source is a woman aged 40 to 49 in good health.

The V gene is TRBV5-1, the J gene TRBJ2-4; weak D call: TRBD2 (5 bases). Judging by the DNA end, TRBJ2-7 fits better; the J call may be wrong. CDR3 length: 15 amino acids. CDR1 SGHRS and CDR2 YFSETQ come from the germline V gene. The CDR3 reads CASRPTDSAGDEQYF. As DNA, the CDR3 is TGCGCCAGCAGACCGACCGATAGCGCGGGCGACGAGCAGTACTTC.

The sample holds a few counts of this clonotype. The chain has TRBV6-2 or TRBV6-3 and TRBJ2-3; perhaps TRBD1 as D (6 bases). V was clipped by 2 bases and J by 4 bases, with 13 bases between them. CDR1 MNHEY and CDR2 SVGEGT come from the germline V gene. The CDR3 has 15 amino acids. CDR3 nucleotides: TGTGCCAGCAGTTACAAGGGGGTGATATCAGATACGCAGTATTTT. It encodes CASSYKGVISDTQYF.

V and J are TRBV5-1 and TRBJ2-3; TRBD2 agrees at 7 bases. The trim removed 5 bases at V and 6 bases at J, leaving 9 bases unmatched. This CDR3 comprises 14 residues. CDR1 and CDR2 (germline): SGHRS, YFSETQ. CDR3 region: CASRAGASSDTQYF. The CDR3 bases are TGCGCCAGCAGGGCGGGAGCCTCCTCCGATACGCAGTATTTT.

V usage is TRBV3-1 and J usage is TRBJ2-1, with a possible D match to TRBD2 (5 bases). The V and J ends lost 3 bases and 13 bases respectively, with 16 bases between them. This CDR3 contains 13 residues. CDR1 is LGHDT, CDR2 YNNKEL, per germline (reference sequence). The CDR3 spells CASSQIIGETQFF. The CDR3 DNA sequence: TGTGCCAGCAGCCAGATAATCGGGGAGACCCAGTTCTTC.

This clonotype was seen a single time. The V gene is TRBV20-1, the J gene TRBJ2-7; 9 bases map to TRBD2. CDR3 length: 17 residues. The V segment lost 0 bases and the J segment 3 bases; nucleotides outside the gene matches: 12. CDR1 DFQATT and CDR2 SNEGSKA come from the germline V gene (reference sequence). In DNA, the CDR3 is TGCAGTGCTAGAGATCTTGGGGGCGTTAGCGGGGGCTACGAGCAGTACTTC. Protein product: CSARDLGGVSGGYEQYF.

This chain links TRBV28 with TRBJ1-1; D is unresolved. This CDR3 region has 13 residues. Germline CDR1 reads MDHEN; CDR2 reads SYDVKM. V lost 7 bases, J lost 1 base, and 10 bases lay in between. This CDR3 is CASTVQTNTEAFF. CDR3 sequence (DNA): TGTGCCAGCACAGTACAGACGAACACTGAAGCTTTCTTT.

The chain joins TRBV27 to TRBJ2-1; 8 bases align to TRBD2. With V trimmed by 0 bases and J by 2 bases, 3 bases remained unmatched. Looked up from germline, CDR1 is MNHEY and CDR2 is SMNVEV (reference sequence). This CDR3 is built from 16 residues. The CDR3 loop reads CASSLSGTSPYNEQFF. Written as DNA, the CDR3 is TGTGCCAGCAGTTTATCGGGGACTAGTCCCTACAATGAGCAGTTCTTC.

V usage is TRBV3-1 and J usage is TRBJ1-5; no definite D call. Germline CDR1 LGHDT, CDR2 YNNKEL (reference sequence). Trimming removed 0 bases from V and 10 bases from J, with 13 bases in between. The CDR3 is 14 residues long. In nucleotides, the CDR3 is TGTGCCAGCAGCCAAGACCCCGGTCCTGGACCCCAGCATTTT. Its translation is CASSQDPGPGPQHF.

This clonotype appeared a few times. This chain uses TRBV7-2 with TRBJ1-1, with D maybe TRBD1 (6 bases). The germline CDR1 and CDR2 sequences are SGHTA and FQGNSA. The CDR3 covers 15 residues. V was shortened by 4 bases and J by 1 base, with 13 bases between the two germline ends. CDR3 nucleotides: TGTGCCAGCAGCTCCGGCAGGGGTGGGAACACTGAAGCTTTCTTT. It translates to CASSSGRGGNTEAFF.

J is TRBJ2-4 and V is TRBV10-3; D is unclear. With 2 bases removed from V and 4 bases from J, the gap between germline ends came to 21 bases. CDR3 length: 18 amino acids. Germline V gives CDR1 ENHRY, CDR2 SYGVKD. As DNA, the CDR3 is TGTGCCATCAGTGAGACGGCGGCCCTGCTCCATCAGAAAAACATTCAGTACTTC. It translates to CAISETAALLHQKNIQYF.

This clonotype has more than one count but fewer than ten. V usage is TRBV20-1 and J usage is TRBJ2-3, with D tentatively TRBD2 (7 bases). Trimming shortened V by 6 bases and J by 3 bases, and 19 bases separated the two germline ends. Germline V gene data show CDR1 as DFQATT and CDR2 as SNEGSKA (reference sequence). This CDR3 is 15 amino acids long. The CDR3 DNA reads as TGCAGTGCCACCATAGGGGGGGGGCCGACAGATACGCAGTATTTT. Amino acids: CSATIGGGPTDTQYF.

This chain uses TRBV15 with TRBJ2-1, with D uncertain. The V and J ends lost 1 base and 6 bases respectively, with 4 bases between them. The CDR3 is 12 residues long. The V gene's germline CDR1 is LNHNV and CDR2 YYDKDF (reference sequence). The CDR3 sequence: CATSRVANEQFF. In DNA, the CDR3 is TGTGCCACCAGCAGAGTTGCCAATGAGCAGTTCTTC.

The chain recombines TRBV28 with TRBJ2-4; D is possibly TRBD1 or TRBD2 (5 bases each). The J call is in doubt because the DNA end fits TRBJ2-5 better. The CDR3 runs to 17 residues. The germline V gene has CDR1 MDHEN and CDR2 SYDVKM. CDR3 protein: CASKSTKFMRGQETQYF. The CDR3 DNA sequence: TGTGCCAGCAAGAGTACCAAGTTTATGAGGGGCCAAGAGACCCAGTACTTC.

In the case of this clonotype: An end of the junction does not agree with germline; a read error may underlie this. The rearrangement links TRBV27 to TRBJ2-1; D possibly corresponds to TRBD2 (6 bases). The V gene's germline CDR1 is MNHEY and CDR2 SMNVEV (reference sequence). The CDR3 length is 15 residues. CDR3 loop: CATSLAGNSYNEQFF. In DNA, the CDR3 is TGTGCCACCAGTCTTGCGGGGAACTCTTACAATGAGCAGTTCTTC.

J is TRBJ1-2 and V is TRBV3-1; a possible D gene is TRBD1 (5 bases). The CDR3 is 15 amino acids. Germline CDR1 reads LGHDT; CDR2 reads YNNKEL (reference sequence). The V gene lost 2 bases and the J gene lost 3 bases, with 13 bases spanning the gap. As DNA, the CDR3 is TGTGCCAGCAGCCAACCTGGCAGGGTCGACTATGGCTACACCTTC. This sequence encodes CASSQPGRVDYGYTF.

V gene TRBV12-3 or TRBV12-4 combines with J gene TRBJ1-4; 8 bases agree with TRBD1. V was clipped by 6 bases and J by 8 bases; unmatched bases: 8. This CDR3 has 14 amino acids. The CDR3 DNA sequence: TGTGCCAGCAGCCCTCAGGGGGCCATCGAAAAACTGTTTTTT. This codes for CASSPQGAIEKLFF.

This clonotype was recorded a few times. V gene TRBV5-1 combines with J gene TRBJ2-3, with 10 bases lining up with TRBD2. The CDR3 runs to 17 residues. Germline CDR1 SGHRS, CDR2 YFSETQ. V was pared by 4 bases and J by 1 base, with 9 bases of the junction left unmatched. The CDR3 is CASSPLIGLAGTDTQYF. DNA for the CDR3: TGCGCCAGCAGCCCACTCATCGGACTAGCGGGCACAGATACGCAGTATTTT. Full variable domain (rest looked up from reference TRBV5-1 and TRBJ2-3): KAGVTQTPRYLIKTRGQQVTLSCSPISGHRSVSWYQQTPGQGLQFLFEYFSETQRNKGNFPGRFSGRQFSNSRSEMNVSTLELGDSALYLCASSPLIGLAGTDTQYFGPGTRLTVL.

The gene calls are TRBV29-1 and TRBJ1-2; no definite D call. The V gene's germline CDR1 is SQVTM and CDR2 ANQGSEA. Trimming took 3 bases from V and 0 from J, leaving 17 bases between them. This CDR3 spans 16 amino acids. In DNA, the CDR3 is TGCAGCGTTGACCCCGCGTCAGGCAATTCTAACTATGGCTACACCTTC. Protein product: CSVDPASGNSNYGYTF.

A few counts support this clonotype. The chain employs TRBV4-3 and TRBJ1-2, with a weak D call TRBD1 (6 bases). V lost 0 bases and J 7 bases, leaving 18 bases between the germline ends. The CDR3 runs 16 residues. CDR1 LGHNA and CDR2 YSLEER come from the germline V gene. The CDR3 is CASSQEDGGPSLGYTF. The CDR3 DNA reads TGCGCCAGCAGCCAAGAAGACGGGGGGCCTTCCCTTGGCTACACCTTC.

The gene calls are TRBV7-9 and TRBJ1-4; TRBD1 is a possible D gene (5 bases). The CDR3 is 16 amino acids. Per the germline V gene, CDR1 is SEHNR and CDR2 is FQNEAQ (reference sequence). The V end was cut by 5 bases, the J end by 5 bases, with 18 bases between. The CDR3 sequence is CASSHRAQRGNEKLFF. Here the CDR3 DNA reads TGTGCCAGCAGCCACCGGGCCCAGAGGGGAAATGAAAAACTGTTTTTT.

The gene calls are TRBV20-1 and TRBJ1-1; no reliable D call. V was clipped by 6 bases and J by 0 bases, with 14 bases between them. Germline lookup yields CDR1 DFQATT and CDR2 SNEGSKA (reference sequence). This CDR3 spans 14 amino acids. The CDR3 region is CSASLGRMNTEAFF. CDR3 coding DNA: TGCAGTGCGAGTCTCGGGAGAATGAACACTGAAGCTTTCTTT.

In this sample, this clonotype turned up once. The chain carries TRBV24-1 and TRBJ2-1; D is perhaps TRBD1 (5 bases). V lost 5 bases to trimming and J lost 4 bases, with 14 bases between them. CDR1 and CDR2 (germline): KGHDR, SFDVKD. There are 15 residues in the CDR3. DNA for the CDR3: TGTGCCACCAGTGCCCTCCAGGGAATGTACAATGAGCAGTTCTTC. Its translation: CATSALQGMYNEQFF.

This chain connects TRBV6-1 to TRBJ2-3; 7 nucleotides match TRBD1. CDR3 length: 15 residues. V was pared by 6 bases and J by 9 bases, with 15 bases of the junction left unmatched. Germline V gene sequence: CDR1 MNHNS, CDR2 SASEGT. The CDR3 spells CASSSRDSAVDTQYF. The DNA for the CDR3 is TGTGCCAGCAGCAGCCGGGACAGCGCTGTAGACACGCAGTATTTT.

J is TRBJ2-6 and V is TRBV7-3, with 12 bases that match TRBD2. V lost 1 base to trimming and J lost 0 bases; unmatched junction nucleotides: 7. Germline V gene data show CDR1 as SGHTA and CDR2 as FQGTGA. The CDR3 loop spans 20 amino acids. CDR3 protein: CASSLRASGGASSGANVLTF. The DNA of the CDR3 is TGTGCCAGCAGCTTAAGGGCTAGCGGGGGGGCAAGCTCTGGGGCCAACGTCCTGACTTTC.

The chain couples TRBV3-1 to TRBJ2-3; D not resolved. V lost 3 bases to trimming and J lost 3 bases, with 10 bases between them. The germline V gene encodes CDR1 LGHDT and CDR2 YNNKEL (reference sequence). The CDR3 contains 14 residues. The CDR3 sequence: CASSHQPSTDTQYF. CDR3 DNA sequence: TGTGCCAGCAGCCACCAACCCAGTACAGATACGCAGTATTTT.

This clonotype showed up just a few times. The V call is TRBV6-6, the J call TRBJ2-3; TRBD1 agrees at 7 bases. V dropped 6 bases and J dropped 3; count of bases not matched to a gene: 15. The CDR3 loop spans 17 amino acids. CDR1 is MNHNY and CDR2 is SVGAGI in the germline V gene (reference sequence). CDR3 nucleotides: TGTGCCAGCAGACGTACAAACAGGGGCCTCCATACAGATACGCAGTATTTT. Translation: CASRRTNRGLHTDTQYF.

This sequence joins TRBV6-1 and TRBJ2-3; D is unresolved. The CDR3 covers 16 residues. Trimming left V 11 bases short and J 2 bases short, with 23 bases between. Germline-derived CDR1 and CDR2 are MNHNS and SASEGT. The CDR3 DNA sequence: TGTGCCGCCCCCATTAAGAACCAACCATACACAGATACGCAGTATTTT. This codes for CAAPIKNQPYTDTQYF.

The chain has TRBV6-2 or TRBV6-3 and TRBJ2-1; either TRBD1 or TRBD2 may fit D (6 bases each). In germline, CDR1 is MNHEY, CDR2 SVGEGT. V lost 6 bases and J 13 bases, leaving 16 bases between the germline ends. This CDR3 comprises 12 residues. CDR3 region: CASSERGARQFF. In DNA, the CDR3 is TGTGCCAGCAGCGAGAGGGGGGCTCGACAGTTCTTC.

The J gene is TRBJ2-7, the V gene TRBV11-2; D possibly corresponds to TRBD2 (5 bases). With 2 bases removed from V and 4 bases from J, the gap between germline ends came to 9 bases. The CDR3 is 13 residues long. The germline CDR1 and CDR2 sequences are SGHAT and FQNNGV. CDR3 DNA: TGTGCCAGCAGCTTATATGAGCGGTACGAGCAGTACTTC. Translating gives CASSLYERYEQYF.

The chain carries TRBV6-5 and TRBJ2-5; 7 nucleotides align to TRBD2. After removal of 7 bases from V and 6 bases from J, the junction contained 8 bases not matched to a gene. Germline values: CDR1 MNHEY, CDR2 SVGAGI. This CDR3 spans 13 amino acids. CDR3 sequence (DNA): TGTGCCAGCACTTCCAGCGGGGTAAAGACCCAGTACTTC. It encodes CASTSSGVKTQYF.